This TCR beta chain was observed in a study of breast tumors, draining lymph nodes, adjacent tissues. TCRdb ran MiXCR on the multiplex PCR reads and lists one entry per CDR3 protein. The sample consists of some 200,000 distinct CDR3 sequences, 25% to 40% of them appearing once. Study observations and caveats: Data fit most tumor T cells coming from lymph node, expanding in tumor.

Samples came from axillary lymph nodes draining the breast cancer. There are many counts of this clonotype. Its antigen is not known. Trimming pared 1 base from V and 12 bases from J, leaving 10 bases between. The CDR3 consists of 12 residues. Germline loops: CDR1 SGHNT, CDR2 YENEEA. Sequenced input: axillary lymph node tissue. J is TRBJ2-1 and V is TRBV11-3; D unclear. This sequence was found in a female donor with breast cancer. Some clones in this sample may be carry-over from other donors' samples. In DNA form, the CDR3 reads TGTGCCAGCAGCTTAGTACCCTCAGTGCAGTTCTTC. This gives the protein CASSLVPSVQFF. Full variable domain (rest looked up from reference TRBV11-3 and TRBJ2-1): EAGVVQSPRYKIIEKKQPVAFWCNPISGHNTLYWYLQNLGQGPELLIRYENEEAVDDSQLPKDRFSAERLKGVDSTLKIQPAELGDSAVYLCASSLVPSVQFFGPGTRLTVL.